This is a list of T cell receptor beta chains from one sample in a study of blood T cells in healthy people across ages. MiXCR, run by TCRdb on the 5' RACE reads, gives a single entry per CDR3 protein. The table has 1.5 million to 2 million distinct CDR3 sequences, about 28% seen once. The sequencing input was blood. These receptors all come from a woman in her 30s in good health. CDR3s include the opening cysteine and the closing phenylalanine or tryptophan. Each record gives: CDR3 protein, CDR3 DNA, clone size, D gene, V gene, CDR3 length, J gene. The D gene is left open where the match is weak. Only part of the rows carry a size: once, few, many, or a class if the clone is expanded.

CTVPSGRADTQYF | TGCACCGTCCCTAGCGGGAGGGCAGATACGCAGTATTTT | few | TRBD2 | TRBV20-1 | 13 | TRBJ2-3
CAGGRQGGSEQYF | TGTGCCGGGGGGAGACAGGGAGGAAGCGAGCAGTACTTC | . | . | TRBV6-2/TRBV6-3 | 13 | TRBJ2-7
CASSVAPYGYTF | TGTGCCAGCAGCGTAGCCCCCTATGGCTACACCTTC | many | . | TRBV9 | 12 | TRBJ1-2
CASSPLQRGGHEQFF | TGTGCCAGCAGCCCCCTCCAGCGGGGGGGCCATGAGCAGTTCTTC | . | TRBD2 | TRBV7-9 | 15 | TRBJ2-1
CASSFEGRRGQPQHF | TGTGCCAGCAGTTTCGAAGGACGGCGGGGTCAGCCCCAGCATTTT | . | . | TRBV27 | 15 | TRBJ1-5
CASSPTTGGVNEKLFF | TGTGCCAGCAGCCCTACGACAGGGGGCGTTAATGAAAAACTGTTTTTT | few | TRBD1 | TRBV7-9 | 16 | TRBJ1-4
CASSWSGARSNQPQHF | TGTGCCAGCAGCTGGAGCGGGGCGAGAAGCAATCAGCCCCAGCATTTT | . | . | TRBV7-2 | 16 | TRBJ1-5
CASSYQTGGALEAFF | TGTGCCAGCAGTTACCAAACAGGGGGGGCCCTTGAAGCTTTCTTT | . | TRBD1 | TRBV6-6 | 15 | TRBJ1-1
CASSQGGGGYGYTF | TGTGCCAGCAGCCAAGGAGGGGGCGGCTATGGCTACACCTTC | many | TRBD1 | TRBV3-1 | 14 | TRBJ1-2
CASDRVSYEQYF | TGTGCCAGTGACAGGGTGTCCTACGAGCAGTACTTC | few | TRBD1 | TRBV27 | 12 | TRBJ2-7
CASSPSGSGREEETQYF | TGTGCCAGCAGTCCTTCTGGGAGCGGGAGAGAGGAAGAGACCCAGTACTTC | many | TRBD2 | TRBV6-5 | 17 | TRBJ2-5
CASTRALSEQFF | TGTGCCAGCACCCGCGCCCTTAGTGAGCAGTTCTTC | few | . | TRBV6-2/TRBV6-3 | 12 | TRBJ2-1
CAISESPGSTDTQYF | TGTGCCATCAGTGAGTCCCCGGGGAGCACAGATACGCAGTATTTT | many | . | TRBV10-3 | 15 | TRBJ2-3
CASSLAGASVANEQFF | TGTGCCAGCAGCTTAGCGGGGGCTAGTGTCGCGAATGAGCAGTTCTTC | few | . | TRBV7-9 | 16 | TRBJ2-1
CASSPTPGTGKGANYGYTF | TGTGCCAGCAGCCCTACGCCTGGGACAGGGAAGGGGGCTAACTATGGCTACACCTTC | . | TRBD1 | TRBV7-2 | 19 | TRBJ1-2
CASSQDSVLAMNTGELFF | TGTGCCAGCAGCCAAGATAGTGTTCTAGCGATGAACACCGGGGAGCTGTTTTTT | . | . | TRBV14 | 18 | TRBJ2-2
CAIRGGGLAGAGEQFF | TGTGCCATTAGGGGTGGGGGACTAGCGGGAGCAGGGGAACAGTTCTTC | . | TRBD2 | TRBV19 | 16 | TRBJ2-1
CASSPSQGTYGYTF | TGTGCCAGCAGCCCTTCGCAGGGAACCTATGGCTACACCTTC | . | . | TRBV9 | 14 | TRBJ1-2
CASRALETQYF | TGTGCCAGCAGGGCGTTGGAGACCCAGTACTTC | many | . | TRBV7-9 | 11 | TRBJ2-5
CASSSRGGWQKLFF | TGTGCCAGCAGCTCCAGGGGGGGCTGGCAAAAACTGTTTTTT | . | TRBD1 | TRBV7-2 | 14 | TRBJ1-4
CASSVAGTDTDTQYF | TGTGCCAGCAGCGTAGCGGGGACGGACACAGATACGCAGTATTTT | . | . | TRBV9 | 15 | TRBJ2-3